This T cell receptor (beta chain) was recorded in a study of monozygotic twins with inflammatory bowel disease (dated by TCRdb to between 2019 and 2020). In terms of the full investigation: In total, roughly 28 monozygotic twin pairs made up the full study: 19 Danish pairs, all IBD-discordant, plus nine German pairs, of which four were IBD-concordant and five were IBD-discordant. The search for disease-associated traits relied mainly on comparing IBD patients with their genetically identical healthy co-twins within discordant pairs. Each individual had, on average, about 151 000 unique TCRalpha sequences and 181 000 unique TCRbeta sequences available for analysis. Here is what the overall study found, with its caveats: Compared with healthy twins, IBD patients had fewer clonotypes in common with other individuals, a difference most pronounced in patients showing signs of disease activity. Distinction between different T cell subtypes could not be achieved in the analysis. Differing immunosuppressive treatments among patients may have added background noise and inter-individual variability to the repertoires. The results gave no support for a single strong signal or clonotype linked to IBD. Concordant and discordant twins showed no difference in repertoire similarity, possibly because of limited statistical power. A decrease in TCRbeta repertoire diversity, as measured by inverse Simpson index, was observed in IBD patients compared with their healthy co-twins.

With regard to this clonotype: Its antigen is currently not known.

From each donor, an approximately 2.3 ml peripheral blood sample was drawn into PAXgene tubes and stored at -80 degrees C. Without any T cell sorting, total RNA was extracted from whole blood using the PAXgene blood miRNA kit on an automated QIAcube. Peripheral blood from monozygotic twin pairs, either concordant or discordant for inflammatory bowel disease, underwent deep TCRalpha and TCRbeta repertoire profiling that used unique molecular barcoding. For every twin pair, smoking habits were documented, and each individual was categorised as a current, former or never smoker. The library was generated by 5' RACE. Each TCR library was prepared from about 3,300 ng of total RNA. For each sample, cDNA synthesis was carried out in eight separate reactions using SMARTScribe reverse transcriptase. During cDNA synthesis, template switching introduced unique molecular identifiers that contained a 6-nucleotide sample barcode. TCRalpha and TCRbeta cDNA was amplified by two nested PCRs of roughly 15 and 9 cycles, with bead purification after each PCR. Before amplification, the cDNA was both treated with uracil DNA-glycosylase and purified with the QIAquick PCR purification kit. In the second PCR, Illumina TruSeq-compatible adapters and sample-specific barcodes were added. Library quality and concentration were assessed using TapeStation and Qubit, and about 5 ng of each library was pooled. Pooled libraries were sequenced on an Illumina HiSeq2500 single-index Rapid Run with 2 x 100 bp reads and custom sequencing primers. From the authors' description of their analysis: UMI-based consensus assembly with MiGEC version 1.2.6 was used to correct PCR and sequencing errors. V(D)J alignment, clonotype assembly and CDR3 extraction were performed with MiXCR version 2.1.1. Gene usage, clonotype sharing and MAIT/NKT TCR abundance were normalised by analysing the top 1000, 10 000 and 20 000 clonotypes per sample. Diversity was computed as the inverse Simpson index with the vegan R package after downsampling to 27 000 UMIs. Paired Mann-Whitney U tests were applied to discordant twin pairs, with Benjamini-Hochberg correction for multiple testing. TCRdb reprocessed the raw reads; every CDR3 protein sequence is a single record, and DNA is not supplied. These V and J calls derive from TCRdb rather than the authors' analysis. The sample's own table lists some 190,000 distinct CDR3 sequences. The ten largest clones capture about 8% of the sample.

The receptor was derived from a human donor with ulcerative colitis or Crohn's disease, or a healthy co-twin of an affected twin (not recorded which). Sequencing input: blood.

The CDR3 amino acid sequence is: CASSQGGNRELFF. The rearrangement combines TRBV4-3 with TRBJ2-2; TCRdb indicates TRBD1, and absent DNA this call remains unverified. The germline V gene supplies CDR1 LGHNA and CDR2 YSLEER. From cysteine to phenylalanine, the CDR3 is 13 amino acids long. No coding sequence is recorded.